What follows are 3 T cell receptor beta chains derived from one specimen sequenced in a study of CD8 T cells in ankylosing spondylitis. The antigens of these receptors remain unknown. TCRdb recomputed calls from the 5' RACE reads with MiXCR, one row per CDR3 protein. The repertoire holds a few hundred thousand distinct CDR3 sequences, with approximately 8.2% as singletons. Study conclusions and caveats: What appeared characteristic of ankylosing spondylitis blood was a TCR beta motif of eight highly homologous variants.

The sample was blood, either unsorted or a sorted T cell fraction (not recorded which). The receptors originated from a male donor with ankylosing spondylitis.

This clonotype was recorded many times. The chain joins TRBV5-1 to TRBJ2-2; D is unclear. Trimming removed 2 bases at V and 2 bases at J, with 10 bases between. The CDR3 sequence is 15 residues long. The germline V gene has CDR1 SGHRS and CDR2 YFSETQ. CDR3 protein: CASSFRSPNTGELFF. The CDR3, as DNA: TGCGCCAGCAGCTTTAGGAGTCCTAACACCGGGGAGCTGTTTTTT.

J is TRBJ2-1 and V is TRBV4-3, with 8 nucleotides matching TRBD2. The CDR3 totals 16 residues. Germline V gene sequence: CDR1 LGHNA, CDR2 YSLEER. The ends lost 4 bases at V and 4 bases at J; junction bases unmatched: 9. This CDR3 is CASSPNPLAEYNEQFF. For the CDR3, the DNA is TGCGCCAGCAGCCCGAACCCACTAGCGGAGTACAATGAGCAGTTCTTC.

This clonotype was detected only a few times. The chain links TRBV19 to TRBJ2-5, with 7 bases fitting TRBD2. Germline CDR1 is LNHDA and CDR2 is SQIVND (reference sequence). V dropped 3 bases and J dropped 5; count of bases not matched to a gene: 6. CDR3 size: 14 residues. CDR3 DNA sequence: TGTGCCAGTAGTATCAGTCCGGGAGGCGAGACCCAGTACTTC. Translating it yields CASSISPGGETQYF.